The rows below give T cell receptor beta chains drawn from one sample of a study of shared clonotypes between healthy human individuals. Sequencing used immunoSEQ multiplex PCR; TCRdb keeps in-frame clones, though not all of them. The sample shows approximately 500,000 clones, 75% to 80% of them seen only once. Sequencing was carried out using PBMCs. These receptors originate from a woman aged 40-49 years in good health. Some clones in this sample may be carry-over from other donors' samples. Both conserved end residues are part of each CDR3. The D gene is left open where the match is weak. Clone size is shown for a subset of rows, as once, few, many or a class of expanded clone.

.	TRBV6-6	.	TRBJ1-4	CASSRATNEKLFF	TGTGCCAGCAGCCGAGCAACTAATGAAAAACTGTTTTTT
.	TRBV13	.	TRBJ2-7	CASSLNLYEQYF	TGTGCCAGCAGCTTAAATCTATACGAGCAGTACTTC
.	TRBV28	.	TRBJ2-7	CASSLMATWGGLTYEQYF	TGTGCCAGCAGTTTAATGGCTACCTGGGGGGGCTTAACCTACGAGCAGTACTTC
.	TRBV2	.	TRBJ2-2	CASSEVSQGFGELFF	TGTGCCAGCAGTGAAGTTTCACAGGGTTTCGGGGAGCTGTTTTTT
.	TRBV7-2	TRBD2	TRBJ2-1	CASSVIAGGQGNEQFF	TGTGCCAGCAGCGTTATAGCGGGAGGGCAGGGCAATGAGCAGTTCTTC
.	TRBV9	.	TRBJ1-1	CASSAAGRLDTEAFF	TGTGCCAGCAGCGCGGCAGGACGGCTGGACACTGAAGCTTTCTTT
few	TRBV13	.	TRBJ2-5	CASSVKVQETQYF	TGTGCCAGCAGCGTAAAAGTCCAAGAGACCCAGTACTTC
.	TRBV2	TRBD1	TRBJ1-1	CASRGQGAYTEAFF	TGTGCCAGCAGGGGACAGGGGGCTTACACTGAAGCTTTCTTT
.	TRBV6-4	.	TRBJ2-7	CASSDSRGTWSYEQYF	TGTGCCAGCAGTGACTCCCGCGGGACCTGGTCCTACGAGCAGTACTTC
.	TRBV7-3	.	TRBJ2-5	CASSPRFGGQETQYF	TGTGCCAGCAGCCCGAGGTTCGGGGGCCAAGAGACCCAGTACTTC
.	TRBV20-1	.	TRBJ1-1	CSISGLPEAFF	TGCAGTATTTCAGGGCTCCCTGAAGCTTTCTTT
.	TRBV5-1	.	TRBJ2-2	CASANTGELFF	TGCGCCAGCGCCAACACCGGGGAGCTGTTTTTT
.	TRBV5-1	.	TRBJ2-5	CASSLASDQETQYF	TGCGCCAGCAGCTTGGCTAGCGACCAAGAGACCCAGTACTTC
.	TRBV5-1	.	TRBJ2-7	CASSTPSLVEQYF	TGCGCCAGCAGCACCCCCAGCCTCGTCGAGCAGTACTTC
.	TRBV30	TRBD1	TRBJ1-1	CALSKTGNRPEAFF	TGTGCCTTGAGTAAGACAGGGAATCGTCCTGAAGCTTTCTTT
.	TRBV7-2	.	TRBJ2-7	CASSSGTPPYGYEQYF	TGTGCCAGCAGCTCCGGGACCCCTCCCTATGGGTACGAGCAGTACTTC